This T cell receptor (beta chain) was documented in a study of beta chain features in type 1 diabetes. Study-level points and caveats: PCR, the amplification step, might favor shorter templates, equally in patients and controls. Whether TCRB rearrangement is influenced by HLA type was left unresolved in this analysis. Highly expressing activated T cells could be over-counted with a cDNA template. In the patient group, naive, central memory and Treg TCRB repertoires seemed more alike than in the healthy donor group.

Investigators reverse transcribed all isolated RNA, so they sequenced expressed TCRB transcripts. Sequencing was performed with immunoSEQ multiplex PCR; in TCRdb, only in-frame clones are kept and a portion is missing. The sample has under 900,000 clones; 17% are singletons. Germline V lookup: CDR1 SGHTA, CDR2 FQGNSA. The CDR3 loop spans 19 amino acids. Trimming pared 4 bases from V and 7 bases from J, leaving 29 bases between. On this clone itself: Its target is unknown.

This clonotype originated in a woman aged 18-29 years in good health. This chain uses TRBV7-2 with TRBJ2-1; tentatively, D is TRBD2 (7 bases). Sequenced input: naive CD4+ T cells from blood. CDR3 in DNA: TGTGCCAGCAGCTCCAACCCTTCGATACGGGGAGGGCAGGGGAATGAGCAGTTCTTC. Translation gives CASSSNPSIRGGQGNEQFF. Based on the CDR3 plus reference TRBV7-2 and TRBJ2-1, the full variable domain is GAGVSQSPSNKVTEKGKDVELRCDPISGHTALYWYRQSLGQGLEFLIYFQGNSAPDKSGLPSDRFSAERTGGSVSTLTIQRTQQEDSAVYLCASSSNPSIRGGQGNEQFFGPGTRLTVL.